The 20 T cell receptor beta chains presented below share a single source sample, sequenced in a study of blood T cells in healthy people across ages. Through a sample-barcoded 5' primer and a J-beta primer mix, a second PCR was run for roughly 7 to 11 cycles. TCRdb redid the calling of the 5' RACE reads with MiXCR, one entry per CDR3 protein. Of fewer than 2 million distinct CDR3 sequences listed, 30% to 40% are singletons. The source material was blood. The receptors originated from a human donor in good health.

This clonotype was recorded only once. The V and J genes are TRBV11-3 and TRBJ2-1, with D unresolved. This CDR3 is 12 amino acids long. Germline-derived CDR1 and CDR2 are SGHNT and YENEEA. Trimming removed 5 bases from V and 8 bases from J, with 10 bases in between. The chain's CDR3 is CASSPPTHEQFF. As DNA, the CDR3 is TGTGCCAGCAGCCCCCCGACCCATGAGCAGTTCTTC.

Written as DNA, the CDR3 is TGCAGTGCTGGGGCCTCTTTGGGTGGCTACACCTTC. It encodes CSAGASLGGYTF. V and J are TRBV20-1 and TRBJ1-2; D may be TRBD1 (5 bases). Germline CDR1 reads DFQATT; CDR2 reads SNEGSKA (reference sequence). V dropped 5 bases and J dropped 7 bases, with 14 bases sitting between them. The CDR3 has 12 residues.

The count of this clonotype is one. The chain has TRBV14 and TRBJ2-7; no definite D call. The V end lost 1 base, the J end lost 2 bases, and 15 bases lay between the germline ends. This CDR3 has 16 residues. Germline loops: CDR1 SGHDN, CDR2 FVKESK. The CDR3 loop reads CASSQGNSGLTYEQYF. The CDR3 DNA reads TGTGCCAGCAGCCAAGGAAATAGTGGGTTGACCTACGAGCAGTACTTC.

The chain is built from TRBV9 and TRBJ1-2, with 8 bases lining up with TRBD1. V shed 2 bases, J shed 4 bases, and the junction held 7 bases outside the gene matches. CDR1 SGDLS and CDR2 YYNGEE come from the germline V gene. This CDR3 is 15 amino acids long. CDR3 bases: TGTGCCAGCAGCGTTACAGGGGGGTCTTTCTATGGCTACACCTTC. Protein: CASSVTGGSFYGYTF.

Concerning this clonotype itself: Its ends do not fully match the called genes, so a read error is possible. In DNA form, the CDR3 reads TGTGCCAGCAGCCCCCCCTCGACTAGCGGGTACGAACAGTACTTC. It specifies CASSPPSTSGYEQYF. The chain combines TRBV11-2 with TRBJ2-7, with 10 bases that match TRBD2. CDR1 and CDR2 from the germline V gene are SGHAT and FQNNGV. The CDR3 has 15 amino acids.

This chain connects TRBV7-2 to TRBJ2-5; D is possibly TRBD2 (5 bases). CDR3 length equals 15 residues. V dropped 5 bases and J dropped 5 bases, with 18 bases sitting between them. Germline CDR1 SGHTA, CDR2 FQGNSA. The chain's CDR3 is CASSPEGGDMETQYF. DNA of the CDR3: TGTGCCAGCAGCCCTGAGGGTGGAGACATGGAGACCCAGTACTTC.

The chain recombines TRBV27 with TRBJ1-6; no firm D call. CDR3 size: 13 residues. Germline CDR1 reads MNHEY; CDR2 reads SMNVEV (reference sequence). Trimming removed 8 bases from V and 14 bases from J, with 19 bases in between. The CDR3 DNA reads as TGTGCCAGCGGGGTCTTTGGAGTCTTCACCCTCCACTTT. Amino acids: CASGVFGVFTLHF.

This clonotype was counted between two and nine times. The chain is built from TRBV6-6 and TRBJ2-7, with TRBD1 matching over 9 bases. V shed 1 base and J 2 bases; nucleotides not matched to a gene: 6. Germline-derived CDR1 and CDR2 are MNHNY and SVGAGI (reference sequence). The CDR3 has 16 residues. The CDR3 sequence: CASSYYRDRVAYEQYF. Written as DNA, the CDR3 is TGTGCCAGCAGTTACTATCGGGACAGGGTAGCCTACGAGCAGTACTTC.

At least ten counts were recorded for this clonotype. The V and J genes are TRBV7-2 and TRBJ2-3, with no clear D. Trimming left V 5 bases short and J 2 bases short, with 11 bases between. The germline gives CDR1 SGHTA, CDR2 FQGNSA. This CDR3 is 14 amino acids long. CDR3 coding DNA: TGTGCCAGCAGCCCTACCGGACCCACAGATACGCAGTATTTT. It specifies CASSPTGPTDTQYF. The full variable domain, its missing parts supplied by reference TRBV7-2 and TRBJ2-3, is GAGVSQSPSNKVTEKGKDVELRCDPISGHTALYWYRQSLGQGLEFLIYFQGNSAPDKSGLPSDRFSAERTGGSVSTLTIQRTQQEDSAVYLCASSPTGPTDTQYFGPGTRLTVL.

The J gene is TRBJ1-2, the V gene TRBV7-2; a weak D match, TRBD1 (6 bases). CDR1 is SGHTA and CDR2 is FQGNSA in the germline V gene. The V end was cut by 4 bases, the J end by 1 base, with 22 bases between. The CDR3 loop spans 18 amino acids. The CDR3, as DNA: TGTGCCAGCAGCTCCTTCGTGGGGGCCGCGGTAATTAACTATGGCTACACCTTC. As protein: CASSSFVGAAVINYGYTF.

This clonotype was seen once. The chain carries TRBV11-2 and TRBJ2-2; D unclear. The V end was cut by 5 bases, the J end by 6 bases, with 19 bases between. Germline V gene sequence: CDR1 SGHAT, CDR2 FQNNGV. The CDR3 sequence is 16 residues long. The CDR3 coding sequence is TGTGCCAGCAGCGAATTCCTGTTCCGAGAAGCCGGGGAGCTGTTTTTT. It codes for CASSEFLFREAGELFF.

The V call is TRBV4-1, the J call TRBJ2-3; D uncertain. The CDR3 has 15 amino acids. V lost 0 bases and J 4 bases, leaving 11 bases between the germline ends. The germline gives CDR1 MGHRA, CDR2 YSYEKL. This CDR3 is CASSQDDAAADTQYF. DNA of the CDR3: TGCGCCAGCAGCCAAGATGATGCGGCGGCAGATACGCAGTATTTT.

V gene TRBV4-3 combines with J gene TRBJ2-5; 10 bases match TRBD1. The last part of the DNA fits TRBJ2-7 better; the J call may be wrong. The CDR3 is 18 residues long. Germline V gives CDR1 LGHNA, CDR2 YSLEER. CDR3 nucleotide sequence: TGCGCCAGCAGCCAAGGTTGGACAGGGGGAGCGGGTGGCTACGAGCAGTACTTC. This gives the protein CASSQGWTGGAGGYEQYF.

In this sample, this clonotype turned up many times. The rearrangement joins TRBV12-3 or TRBV12-4 to TRBJ2-5; 9 bases are shared with TRBD2. V shed 5 bases and J 5 bases; nucleotides not matched to a gene: 6. There are 14 residues in the CDR3. DNA of the CDR3: TGTGCCAGCAGTCCAGGGACTAGCCCTGAGACCCAGTACTTC. Translating it yields CASSPGTSPETQYF.

Details on this clonotype: A clone one base away is much larger, so this may be a read error. J is TRBJ2-1 and V is TRBV7-2; D is possibly TRBD2 (6 bases). V was shortened by 7 bases and J by 5 bases, with 15 bases between the two germline ends. CDR3 length: 14 residues. Per the germline V gene, CDR1 is SGHTA and CDR2 is FQGNSA. The CDR3 nucleotides read TGTGCCAGCACCTATAATAGCGGAAACAATGAGCAGTTCTTC. It encodes CASTYNSGNNEQFF. Drawing the rest from reference TRBV7-2 and TRBJ2-1, the complete variable domain is GAGVSQSPSNKVTEKGKDVELRCDPISGHTALYWYRQSLGQGLEFLIYFQGNSAPDKSGLPSDRFSAERTGGSVSTLTIQRTQQEDSAVYLCASTYNSGNNEQFFGPGTRLTVL.

The chain couples TRBV6-5 to TRBJ2-4, with 10 bases fitting TRBD1. Judging by the DNA end, TRBJ2-7 fits better; the J call may be wrong. The germline V gene encodes CDR1 MNHEY and CDR2 SVGAGI. This CDR3 contains 12 residues. CDR3 DNA: TGTGCCACCCGGGACAGGGGCCACGAGCAGTACTTC. It yields the protein CATRDRGHEQYF.

V is TRBV19 and J is TRBJ2-3, with TRBD1 matching 8 bases. The CDR3 sequence is 15 residues long. Germline CDR1 is LNHDA and CDR2 is SQIVND (reference sequence). Germline trimming cut 5 bases from V and 2 bases from J; bases unmatched to any gene: 6. CDR3 coding DNA: TGTGCCAGTAGTTTAGGGACAGGTTTCACAGATACGCAGTATTTT. Its protein product is CASSLGTGFTDTQYF.

This clonotype has only a few counts. The V call is TRBV5-1, the J call TRBJ2-3, with 10 bases lining up with TRBD2. The CDR3 loop spans 16 amino acids. Per the germline V gene, CDR1 is SGHRS and CDR2 is YFSETQ. Unmatched junction bases numbered 12, after V lost 6 bases and J lost 5 bases. The chain's CDR3 is CASTKISGGDGDTQYF. The DNA of the CDR3 is TGCGCCAGCACGAAAATCAGCGGGGGGGACGGAGATACGCAGTATTTT.

The chain is built from TRBV20-1 and TRBJ2-5, with TRBD1 identical over 9 bases. CDR1 and CDR2 (germline): DFQATT, SNEGSKA (reference sequence). The CDR3 contains 13 residues. In nucleotides, the CDR3 is TGCAGCGGTAACACAGGGGGCGAAGAGACCCAGTACTTC. Translated: CSGNTGGEETQYF.

This clonotype was seen more than once but under ten times. V and J are TRBV6-2 or TRBV6-3 and TRBJ2-5; no clear D gene. The germline CDR1 and CDR2 sequences are MNHEY and SVGEGT. Trimming pared 2 bases from V and 2 bases from J, leaving 9 bases between. This CDR3 spans 14 amino acids. The CDR3 DNA reads TGTGCCAGCAGTTACAACGACCGACAAGAGACCCAGTACTTC. Amino acid sequence: CASSYNDRQETQYF.